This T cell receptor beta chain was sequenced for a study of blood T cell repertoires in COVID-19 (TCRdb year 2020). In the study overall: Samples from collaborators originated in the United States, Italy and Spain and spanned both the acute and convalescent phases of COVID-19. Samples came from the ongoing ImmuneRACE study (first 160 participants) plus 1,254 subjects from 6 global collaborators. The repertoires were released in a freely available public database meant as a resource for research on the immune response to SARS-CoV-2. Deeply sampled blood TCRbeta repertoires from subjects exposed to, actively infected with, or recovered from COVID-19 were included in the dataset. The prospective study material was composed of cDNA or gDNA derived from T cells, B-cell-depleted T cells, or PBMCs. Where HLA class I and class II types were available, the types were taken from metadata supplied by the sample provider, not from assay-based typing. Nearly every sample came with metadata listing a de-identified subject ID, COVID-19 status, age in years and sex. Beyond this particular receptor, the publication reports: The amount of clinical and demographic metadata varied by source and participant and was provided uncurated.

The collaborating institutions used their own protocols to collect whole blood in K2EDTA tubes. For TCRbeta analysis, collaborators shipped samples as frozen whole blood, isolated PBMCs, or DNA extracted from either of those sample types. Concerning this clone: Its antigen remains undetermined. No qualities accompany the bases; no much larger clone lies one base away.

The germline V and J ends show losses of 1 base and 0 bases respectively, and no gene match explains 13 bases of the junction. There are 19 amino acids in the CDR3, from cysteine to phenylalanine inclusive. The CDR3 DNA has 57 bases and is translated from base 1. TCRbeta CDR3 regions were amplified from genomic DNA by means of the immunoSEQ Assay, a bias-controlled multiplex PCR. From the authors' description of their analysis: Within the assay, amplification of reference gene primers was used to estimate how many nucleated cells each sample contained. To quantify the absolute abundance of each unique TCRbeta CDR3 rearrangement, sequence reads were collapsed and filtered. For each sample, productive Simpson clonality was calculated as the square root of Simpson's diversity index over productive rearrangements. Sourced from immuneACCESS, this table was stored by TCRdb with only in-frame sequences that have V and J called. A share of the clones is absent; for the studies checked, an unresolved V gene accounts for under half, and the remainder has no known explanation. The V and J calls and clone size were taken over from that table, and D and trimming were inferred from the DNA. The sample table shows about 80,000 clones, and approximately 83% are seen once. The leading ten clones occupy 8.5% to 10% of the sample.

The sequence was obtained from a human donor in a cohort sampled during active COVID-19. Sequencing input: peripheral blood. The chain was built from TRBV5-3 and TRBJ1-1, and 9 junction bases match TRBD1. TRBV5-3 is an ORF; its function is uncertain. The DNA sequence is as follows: TGTGCCAGAAGCTTGATCCCTATTTGGGACAGGGCCATGAACACTGAAGCTTTCTTT. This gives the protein CARSLIPIWDRAMNTEAFF.